Listed below are T cell receptor beta chains from one sample, sequenced in a study of cytomegalovirus exposure and HLA in healthy donors. Sequenced by immunoSEQ multiplex PCR; TCRdb stores in-frame clones only, minus some. There are 100,000 or so clones in the sample; around three quarters occur only once, and around 5.3% lies in the top ten. The specimen sequenced was PBMCs. These receptors all stem from a man aged 25-45 years in good health and CMV-seropositive. Each CDR3 is given with its conserved first and last residue.

CDR3: CASSPRLAGGHEQFF
length: 15
V: TRBV21-1
J: TRBJ2-1

CDR3: CASRANTGEVGYTF
length: 14
V: TRBV6-5
J: TRBJ1-2

CDR3: CAWSGGDRYNQPQHF
length: 15
V: TRBV30
J: TRBJ1-5

CDR3: CASSFSGHTEAFF
length: 13
V: TRBV5-1
J: TRBJ1-1

CDR3: CASSGQGTDTQYF
length: 13
V: TRBV2
J: TRBJ2-3

CDR3: CASSSWDSITDTIYF
length: 15
V: TRBV7-9
J: TRBJ1-3

CDR3: CSVDEGLVAGDTQYF
length: 15
V: TRBV29-1
J: TRBJ2-3

CDR3: CASSPGQINQPQHF
length: 14
V: TRBV6-5
J: TRBJ1-5

CDR3: CASRKEVQAGDTQYF
length: 15
V: TRBV5-4
J: TRBJ2-3

CDR3: CASSPTVNTEAFF
length: 13
V: TRBV7-2
J: TRBJ1-1

CDR3: CASSEQGWGSPLHF
length: 14
V: TRBV2
J: TRBJ1-6

CDR3: CASSQIAGASTDTQYF
length: 16
V: TRBV4-3
J: TRBJ2-3

CDR3: CASNQRTGANVLTF
length: 14
V: TRBV19
J: TRBJ2-6

CDR3: CASSLRGAGVDEQYF
length: 15
V: TRBV11-3
J: TRBJ2-7

CDR3: CASSDGQVNYGYTF
length: 14
V: TRBV5-4
J: TRBJ1-2

CDR3: CASSRRGGLAEDEQFF
length: 16
V: TRBV4-1
J: TRBJ2-1

CDR3: CASSLAGTGELDTQYF
length: 16
V: TRBV5-1
J: TRBJ2-3

CDR3: CASRGTGQNSPLHF
length: 14
V: TRBV6-1
J: TRBJ1-6

CDR3: CASTGLAGYTGELFF
length: 15
V: TRBV5-4
J: TRBJ2-2

CDR3: CASSFSEKLFF
length: 11
V: TRBV11-2
J: TRBJ1-4

CDR3: CASSLGEVHTEAFF
length: 14
V: TRBV4-3
J: TRBJ1-1

CDR3: CASGRRGKSADTQYF
length: 15
V: TRBV6-5
J: TRBJ2-3

CDR3: CASRTGTTIYNEQFF
length: 15
V: TRBV7-9
J: TRBJ2-1

CDR3: CASSPGGGSNTEAFF
length: 15
V: TRBV5-1
J: TRBJ1-1

CDR3: CASSSTGSSPADTQYF
length: 16
V: TRBV7-9
J: TRBJ2-3

CDR3: CSSSLFRGSYNEQFF
length: 15
V: TRBV7-9
J: TRBJ2-1

CDR3: CASSLDRAGGHGYTF
length: 15
V: TRBV11-2
J: TRBJ1-2

CDR3: CAWRGDSPNTEAFF
length: 14
V: TRBV30
J: TRBJ1-1

CDR3: CASSPVAGLGNEQFF
length: 15
V: TRBV4-1
J: TRBJ2-1